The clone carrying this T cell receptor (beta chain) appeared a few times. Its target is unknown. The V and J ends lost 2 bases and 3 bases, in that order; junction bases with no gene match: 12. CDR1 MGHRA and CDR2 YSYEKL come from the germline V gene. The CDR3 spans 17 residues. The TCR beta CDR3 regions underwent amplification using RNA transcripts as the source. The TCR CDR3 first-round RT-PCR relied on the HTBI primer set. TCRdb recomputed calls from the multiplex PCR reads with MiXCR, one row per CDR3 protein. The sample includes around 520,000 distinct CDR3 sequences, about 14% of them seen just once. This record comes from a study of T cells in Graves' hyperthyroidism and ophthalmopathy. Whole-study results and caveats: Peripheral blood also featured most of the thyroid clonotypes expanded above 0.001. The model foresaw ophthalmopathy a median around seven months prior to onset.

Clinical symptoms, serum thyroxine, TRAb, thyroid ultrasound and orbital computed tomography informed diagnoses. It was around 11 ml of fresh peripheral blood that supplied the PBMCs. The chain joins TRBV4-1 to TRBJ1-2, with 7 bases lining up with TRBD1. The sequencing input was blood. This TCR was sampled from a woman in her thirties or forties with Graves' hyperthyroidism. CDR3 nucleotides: TGCGCCAGCAGCCAAAGCCTTGGACAGGACCCTGACTATGGCTACACCTTC. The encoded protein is CASSQSLGQDPDYGYTF.